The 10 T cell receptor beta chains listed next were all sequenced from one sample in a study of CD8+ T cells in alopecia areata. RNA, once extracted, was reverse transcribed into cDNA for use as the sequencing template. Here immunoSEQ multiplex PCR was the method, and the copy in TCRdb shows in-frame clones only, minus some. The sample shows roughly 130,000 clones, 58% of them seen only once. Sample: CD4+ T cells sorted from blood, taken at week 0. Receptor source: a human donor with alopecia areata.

The CDR3 region has the DNA TGCGCCAGCAGCGAGGCTCAGGGTGTTAGGGAGACCCAGTACTTC. Encoded protein: CASSEAQGVRETQYF. The rearrangement links TRBV5-1 to TRBJ2-5, with D maybe TRBD1 (5 bases). With 4 bases removed from V and 5 bases from J, the gap between germline ends came to 18 bases. In germline, CDR1 is SGHRS, CDR2 YFSETQ. The CDR3 runs to 15 residues.

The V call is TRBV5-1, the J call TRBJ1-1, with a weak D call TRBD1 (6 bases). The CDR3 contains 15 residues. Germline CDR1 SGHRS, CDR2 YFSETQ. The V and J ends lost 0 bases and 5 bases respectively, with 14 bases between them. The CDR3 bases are TGCGCCAGCAGCTTGGGTCCTCGGACAGTAACTGAAGCTTTCTTT. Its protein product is CASSLGPRTVTEAFF.

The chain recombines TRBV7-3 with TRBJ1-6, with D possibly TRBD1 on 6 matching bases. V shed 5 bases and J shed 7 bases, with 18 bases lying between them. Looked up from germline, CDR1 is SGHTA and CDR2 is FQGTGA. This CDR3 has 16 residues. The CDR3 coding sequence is TGTGCCAGCAGCCAAGACCGGGACAACAAAAATTCACCCCTCCACTTT. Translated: CASSQDRDNKNSPLHF.

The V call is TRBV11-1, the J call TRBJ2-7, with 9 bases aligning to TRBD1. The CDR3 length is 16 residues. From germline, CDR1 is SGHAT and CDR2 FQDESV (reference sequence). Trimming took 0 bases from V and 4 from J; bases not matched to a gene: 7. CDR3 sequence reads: CASSLAAGQGRYEQYF. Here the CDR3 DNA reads TGTGCCAGCAGCTTAGCGGCGGGACAGGGAAGGTACGAGCAGTACTTC.

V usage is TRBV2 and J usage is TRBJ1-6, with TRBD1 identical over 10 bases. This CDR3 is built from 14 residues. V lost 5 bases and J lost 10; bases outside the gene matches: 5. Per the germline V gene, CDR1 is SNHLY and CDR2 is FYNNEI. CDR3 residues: CASSPGTGESPLHF. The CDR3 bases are TGTGCCAGCAGTCCCGGGACAGGGGAGTCACCCCTCCACTTT.

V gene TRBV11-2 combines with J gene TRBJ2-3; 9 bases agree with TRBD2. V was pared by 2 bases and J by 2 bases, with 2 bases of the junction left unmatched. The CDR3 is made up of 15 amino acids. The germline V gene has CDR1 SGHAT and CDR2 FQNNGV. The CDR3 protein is CASSLKRGVTDTQYF. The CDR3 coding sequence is TGTGCCAGCAGCTTAAAGCGGGGGGTCACAGATACGCAGTATTTT.

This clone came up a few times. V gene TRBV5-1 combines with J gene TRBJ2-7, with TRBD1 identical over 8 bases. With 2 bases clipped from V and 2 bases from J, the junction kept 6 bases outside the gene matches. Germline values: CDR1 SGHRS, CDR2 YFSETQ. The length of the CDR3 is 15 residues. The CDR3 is CASSFLDRAAYEQYF. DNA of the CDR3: TGCGCCAGCAGCTTCTTGGACAGGGCAGCCTACGAGCAGTACTTC.

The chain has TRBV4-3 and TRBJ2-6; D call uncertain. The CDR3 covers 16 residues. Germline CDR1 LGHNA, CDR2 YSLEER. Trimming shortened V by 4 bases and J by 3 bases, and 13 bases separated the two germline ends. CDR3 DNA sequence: TGCGCCAGCAGCCTAACTTTCGAGGATGGGGCCAACGTCCTGACTTTC. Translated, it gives CASSLTFEDGANVLTF.

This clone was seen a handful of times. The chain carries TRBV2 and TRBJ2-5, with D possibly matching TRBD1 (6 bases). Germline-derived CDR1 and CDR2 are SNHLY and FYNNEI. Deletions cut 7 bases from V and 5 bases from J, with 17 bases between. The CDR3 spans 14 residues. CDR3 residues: CASKVQGIGETQYF. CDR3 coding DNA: TGTGCCAGCAAAGTGCAGGGGATCGGGGAGACCCAGTACTTC.

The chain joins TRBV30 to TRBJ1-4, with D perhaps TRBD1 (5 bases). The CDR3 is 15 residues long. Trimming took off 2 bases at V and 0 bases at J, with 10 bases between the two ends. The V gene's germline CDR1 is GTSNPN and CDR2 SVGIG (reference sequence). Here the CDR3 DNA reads TGTGCCTGGAGTACAGGTTTGGCAACTAATGAAAAACTGTTTTTT. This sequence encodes CAWSTGLATNEKLFF.